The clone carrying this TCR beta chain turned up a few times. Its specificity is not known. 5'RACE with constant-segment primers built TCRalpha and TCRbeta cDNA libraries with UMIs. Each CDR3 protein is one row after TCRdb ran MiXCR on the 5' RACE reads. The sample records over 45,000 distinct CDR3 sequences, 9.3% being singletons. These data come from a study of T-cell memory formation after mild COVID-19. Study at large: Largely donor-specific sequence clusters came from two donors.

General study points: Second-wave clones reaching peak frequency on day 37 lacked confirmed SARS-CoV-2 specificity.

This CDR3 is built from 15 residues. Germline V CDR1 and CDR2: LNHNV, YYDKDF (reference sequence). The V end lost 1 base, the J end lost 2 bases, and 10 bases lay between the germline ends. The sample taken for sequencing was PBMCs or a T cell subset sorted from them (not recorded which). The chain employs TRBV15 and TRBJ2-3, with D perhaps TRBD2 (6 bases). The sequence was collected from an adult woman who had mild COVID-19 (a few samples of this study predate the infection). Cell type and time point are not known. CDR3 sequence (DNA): TGTGCCACCAGCAGAGCCGCGGGGTACACAGATACGCAGTATTTT. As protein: CATSRAAGYTDTQYF.